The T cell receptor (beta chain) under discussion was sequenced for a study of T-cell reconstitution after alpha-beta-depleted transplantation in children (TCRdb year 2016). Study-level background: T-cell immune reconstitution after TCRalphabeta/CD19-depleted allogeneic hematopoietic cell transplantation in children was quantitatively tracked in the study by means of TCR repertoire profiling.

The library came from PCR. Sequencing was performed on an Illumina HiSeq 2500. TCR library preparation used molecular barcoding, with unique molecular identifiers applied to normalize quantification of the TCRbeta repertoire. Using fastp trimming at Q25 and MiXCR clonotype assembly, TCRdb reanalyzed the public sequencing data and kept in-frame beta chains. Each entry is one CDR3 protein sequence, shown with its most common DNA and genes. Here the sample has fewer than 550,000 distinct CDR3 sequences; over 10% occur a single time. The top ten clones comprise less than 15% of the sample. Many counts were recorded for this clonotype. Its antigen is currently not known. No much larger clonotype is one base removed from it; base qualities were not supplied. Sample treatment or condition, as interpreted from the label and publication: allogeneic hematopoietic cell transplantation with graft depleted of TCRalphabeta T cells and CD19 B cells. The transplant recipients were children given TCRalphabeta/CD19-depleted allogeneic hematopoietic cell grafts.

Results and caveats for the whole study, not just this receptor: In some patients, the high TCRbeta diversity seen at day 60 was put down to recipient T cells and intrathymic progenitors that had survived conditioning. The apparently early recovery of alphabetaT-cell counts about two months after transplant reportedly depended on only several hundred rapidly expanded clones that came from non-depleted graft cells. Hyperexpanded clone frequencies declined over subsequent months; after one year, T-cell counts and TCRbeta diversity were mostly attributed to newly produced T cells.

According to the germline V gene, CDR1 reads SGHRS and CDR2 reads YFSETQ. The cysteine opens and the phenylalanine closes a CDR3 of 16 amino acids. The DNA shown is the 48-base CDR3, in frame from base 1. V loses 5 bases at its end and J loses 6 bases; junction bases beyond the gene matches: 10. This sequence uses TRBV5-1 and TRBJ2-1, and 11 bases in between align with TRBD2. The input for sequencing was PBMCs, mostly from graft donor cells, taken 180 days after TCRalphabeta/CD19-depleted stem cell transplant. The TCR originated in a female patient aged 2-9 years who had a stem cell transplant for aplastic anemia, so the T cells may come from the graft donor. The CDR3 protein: CASSLPGTSGVNEQFF. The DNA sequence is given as TGCGCCAGCAGTTTACCCGGGACTAGCGGAGTCAATGAGCAGTTCTTC.